Listed here are 10 T cell receptor beta chains from one sample, sequenced in a study of cytomegalovirus exposure and HLA in healthy donors. Use of 60 Vbeta and 13 Jbeta primers characterized the PCR. TCRdb's table, derived via immunoSEQ multiplex PCR, lists solely in-frame clones and lacks some. The table for this sample gives around 210,000 clones. Material for sequencing was PBMCs. The source is a girl aged 2 to 9 in good health and CMV-seropositive.

V usage is TRBV27 and J usage is TRBJ2-7; TRBD1 matches 11 bases. Germline values: CDR1 MNHEY, CDR2 SMNVEV (reference sequence). V shed 6 bases and J 1 base; nucleotides not matched to a gene: 2. The CDR3 length is 14 residues. This chain's CDR3 is CASSGTGGSYEQYF. The CDR3 region has the DNA TGTGCCAGCAGCGGGACAGGGGGTTCCTACGAGCAGTACTTC.

This chain uses TRBV28 with TRBJ2-3; 8 positions agree with TRBD2. Germline lookup yields CDR1 MDHEN and CDR2 SYDVKM. The trim removed 5 bases at V and 3 bases at J, leaving 4 bases unmatched. CDR3 length: 14 amino acids. In nucleotides, the CDR3 is TGTGCCAGCAGTAACGGGAGGGTTACAGATACGCAGTATTTT. This sequence encodes CASSNGRVTDTQYF. Together with reference TRBV28 and TRBJ2-3, the CDR3 gives the full variable domain: DVKVTQSSRYLVKRTGEKVFLECVQDMDHENMFWYRQDPGLGLRLIYFSYDVKMKEKGDIPEGYSVSREKKERFSLILESASTNQTSMYLCASSNGRVTDTQYFGPGTRLTVL.

J is TRBJ1-1 and V is TRBV28; D may be TRBD1 (6 bases). V lost 6 bases and J lost 4, with 12 bases in between. Germline V gene lookup returns CDR1 MDHEN and CDR2 SYDVKM. This CDR3 contains 13 residues. The CDR3 reads CASRRGGTTEAFF. The CDR3 coding sequence is TGTGCCAGCAGGAGGGGGGGGACCACTGAAGCTTTCTTT.

Written as DNA, the CDR3 is TGTGCCAGCAGCTTAATATTCCGAACTGGACTGGGGCGGGAGGCCCAGTACTTC. This encodes CASSLIFRTGLGREAQYF. The chain uses TRBV11-2 and TRBJ2-5, with TRBD2 matching 8 bases. Trimming at V came to 2 bases and at J to 9 bases, leaving 20 bases not matched to a gene. In germline, CDR1 is SGHAT, CDR2 FQNNGV. This CDR3 has 18 residues.

V gene TRBV18 combines with J gene TRBJ1-2; no clear D. The V gene's germline CDR1 is KGHSH and CDR2 LQKENI. Trimming pared 8 bases from V and 7 bases from J, leaving 11 bases between. This CDR3 spans 11 amino acids. The DNA for the CDR3 is TGTGCCAGCCAAGCCCCTTCTGGCTACACCTTC. Amino acids: CASQAPSGYTF.

The chain carries TRBV29-1 and TRBJ2-1, with TRBD1 matching 10 bases. Trimming cost V 1 base and J 8 bases; bases outside gene matches: 5. Germline CDR1 reads SQVTM; CDR2 reads ANQGSEA. CDR3 length equals 14 residues. CDR3 nucleotides: TGCAGCGTTGAAGCCGGGACAGGGGATCATGAGCAGTTCTTC. This gives the protein CSVEAGTGDHEQFF.

The chain joins TRBV27 to TRBJ2-1; the D gene is possibly TRBD2 (6 bases). Germline V gene lookup returns CDR1 MNHEY and CDR2 SMNVEV (reference sequence). V lost 2 bases to trimming and J lost 0 bases, with 8 bases between them. This CDR3 has 15 amino acids. The DNA of the CDR3 is TGTGCCAGCAGTTTAGCGGGGAGCTCCTACAATGAGCAGTTCTTC. Its protein is CASSLAGSSYNEQFF.

CDR3 region: CASKTTANTEAFF. In DNA, the CDR3 is TGTGCCAGCAAGACGACAGCTAACACTGAAGCTTTCTTT. The chain is built from TRBV18 and TRBJ1-1; weak D call: TRBD1 (5 bases). Germline V CDR1 and CDR2: KGHSH, LQKENI. V was shortened by 8 bases and J by 2 bases, with 12 bases between the two germline ends. The CDR3 covers 13 residues.

The J gene is TRBJ1-3, the V gene TRBV7-2, with D perhaps TRBD1 (6 bases). The ends were cut back, 1 base at V and 3 bases at J, with 16 bases in the middle. Germline values: CDR1 SGHTA, CDR2 FQGNSA. The CDR3 loop spans 17 amino acids. In nucleotides, the CDR3 is TGTGCCAGCAGCTTAGTCGGGACAACATCCAGTGGAAACACCATATATTTT. Translating it yields CASSLVGTTSSGNTIYF.

The chain is built from TRBV10-3 and TRBJ2-1; the D gene is possibly TRBD1 (5 bases). Germline CDR1 is ENHRY and CDR2 is SYGVKD. This CDR3 is 13 amino acids long. Trimming removed 8 bases at V and 4 bases at J, with 12 bases between. CDR3: CAISETEYNEQFF. In DNA, the CDR3 is TGTGCCATCTCTGAGACAGAATACAATGAGCAGTTCTTC.